This T cell receptor (beta chain) originates from a study of T-cell reconstitution after alpha-beta-depleted transplantation in children. A library of TCRbeta sequences, prepared with unique molecular identifiers, was generated. TCRdb independently ran MiXCR on the PCR reads; one entry per CDR3 protein. The sample has more than 450,000 distinct CDR3 sequences, around 19% seen once; the top ten hold around 3.3%. This clonotype has only a few counts. Germline values: CDR1 SGHRS, CDR2 YFSETQ. J was trimmed by 5 bases and V by 0 bases; bases with no gene match: 10. This CDR3 contains 16 residues. This specimen was PBMCs from the stem cell graft donor, taken from the stem cell graft. The V call is TRBV5-1, the J call TRBJ2-5; 7 bases are a match to TRBD1. This clonotype originated in a human donor who donated a stem cell graft to a child with acute lymphoblastic leukemia. This chain's CDR3 is CASSLDRGRILETQYF. CDR3 DNA: TGCGCCAGCAGCTTGGATAGGGGGCGCATATTGGAGACCCAGTACTTC.